The present T cell receptor (beta chain) was sequenced within a study of blood T cells in healthy people across ages. Then a second PCR, running roughly 7 to 12 cycles, was carried out with a sample-barcoded 5' primer and a J-beta primer mix. Each CDR3 protein is one row after TCRdb ran MiXCR on the 5' RACE reads. The repertoire holds over a million distinct CDR3 sequences, with 35% to 45% as singletons. The germline V gene has CDR1 ENHRY and CDR2 SYGVKD. This CDR3 comprises 16 residues. Trimming pared 3 bases from V and 0 bases from J, leaving 15 bases between. The chain combines TRBV10-3 with TRBJ2-7, with D maybe TRBD2 (6 bases). The receptor's source is a woman aged 18-29 years in good health. Sample: blood. The CDR3 DNA is TGTGCCATCAGTGACCACCCGGGACTCTACTCCTACGAGCAGTACTTC. Encoded protein: CAISDHPGLYSYEQYF.